What follows is one T cell receptor (beta chain) and its context. Its antigen remains unknown. 13 Jbeta primers and 60 Vbeta primers were used for the PCR. Repertoires were generated with immunoSEQ multiplex PCR, while TCRdb's copy carries only in-frame clones and drops some. The table lists 90,000 to 100,000 clones, about 78% of them singletons. This record belongs to a study of cytomegalovirus exposure and HLA in healthy donors. Overall study findings and caveats: The study assumed roughly uniform donor sequencing depth for presence/absence analyses.

The V segment lost 5 bases and the J segment 7 bases; nucleotides outside the gene matches: 3. This CDR3 has 13 amino acids. Germline values: CDR1 LNHDA, CDR2 SQIVND (reference sequence). The chain uses TRBV19 and TRBJ2-2; 8 bases line up with TRBD1. What was sequenced was PBMCs. This clonotype was obtained from a woman aged 40 to 50 in good health and CMV-seronegative. The chain's CDR3 is CASSVTGGGELFF. The CDR3 region has the DNA TGTGCCAGTAGTGTAACAGGGGGCGGGGAGCTGTTTTTT.